This T cell receptor beta chain came from a study of CD8 T cells in Susac syndrome. General observations from the study: As the study acknowledged, the number of individuals in its TCR sequencing and HLA analysis was relatively small.

Negative isolation yielded CD8+ and CD4+ T cells; FACS enriched TEMRA cells. Trimming pared 8 bases from V and 9 bases from J, leaving 23 bases between. The CDR3 extends over 15 amino acids. Per germline, CDR1 LGHDT and CDR2 YNNKEL (reference sequence). Random hexamers were used to reverse transcribe an amount of about 0.45 to 1 ug RNA. The method of amplification for TCR beta CDR3 was immunoSEQ multiplex PCR, covering 54 Vbeta and 13 Jbeta. TCRdb fed the immunoSEQ multiplex PCR reads into MiXCR, producing one record per CDR3 protein. Of some 190,000 distinct CDR3 sequences detected, approximately 96% appear once; the ten largest clones hold approximately 0.09%. A remark on this clonotype: The antigen is unknown.

Sequences were obtained from CD4+ T cells from PBMCs. The V gene is TRBV3-1, the J gene TRBJ2-1; D is undetermined. The TCR comes from a human donor with multiple sclerosis. Here the CDR3 reads CASRKVGAFSVEQFF. In DNA form, the CDR3 reads TGTGCCAGCCGCAAGGTCGGCGCCTTCAGTGTTGAGCAGTTCTTC.